This TCR beta chain was captured by sequencing in a study of cytomegalovirus exposure and HLA in healthy donors. Study-wide findings and caveats: The CMV antigen specificity of a few CMV-associated chains was confirmed through in vitro analysis.

Primers for the PCR totalled 60 Vbeta and 13 Jbeta. Produced via immunoSEQ multiplex PCR; TCRdb's table is partial and in-frame only. The table has about 150,000 clones, roughly three quarters seen once. Of note for this clone: The antigen is not known. At one boundary the junction diverges from the germline segment, which might be a read error.

The CDR3 contains 12 residues. The germline gives CDR1 SQVTM, CDR2 ANQGSEA. This TCR was recovered from a human donor in good health. Material: PBMCs. The V and J genes are TRBV29-1 and TRBJ2-7; 8 positions match TRBD2. CDR3 residues: CSARTSSHEQYF. The CDR3 DNA reads TGCAGCGCGAGGACTAGCTCCCACGAGCAGTACTTC.